This section outlines one T cell receptor beta chain sequence together with its context. What it binds is unknown. The data were taken from a study of T cells expressing NK-cell markers. The wider study: Cells sorted as CD3+CD56+NKG2C+, CD3+CD56+NKG2C- and CD3+CD56-NKG2C+ T cells supplied the TCR beta repertoires. Seven of the eight sequenced donors were classified as HCMV-seropositive, and one was classified as seronegative. Points from the study as a whole: The leading position in the CD3+CD56-NKG2C+ fraction of four donors also went to these clonotypes.

The germline CDR1 and CDR2 sequences are MNHEY and SMNVEV (reference sequence). The CDR3 spans 13 residues. With the 5' RACE reads reprocessed, TCRdb shows one record per CDR3 protein and no DNA. Its table records 150,000 or so distinct CDR3 sequences. The source of this sequence is a woman aged 18-70 years in good health. This chain links TRBV27 with TRBJ2-2; TCRdb names TRBD1, which stays unverified in the absence of DNA. Sequenced input: blood T cells: a sorted CD56 or NKG2C T cell subset, CD4+ or CD8+ T cells, or bulk PBMC T cells (not recorded which). The chain's CDR3 is CASSYRVAGELFF.